These 18 T cell receptor beta chains originate from one sample sequenced in a study of cytomegalovirus exposure and HLA in healthy donors (dated by TCRdb to the late 2010s). Libraries were constructed by the immunoSEQ multiplex PCR assay. TCRdb stores this immuneACCESS table with in-frame sequences only. Part of the clones is absent; in the studies checked, under half of the shortfall reflects unresolved V genes, and no reason is known for the rest. This sample gives roughly 140,000 clones in total; roughly nine tenths of them show up just once. 3% to 3.5% of the sample goes to the ten largest clones. The specimen was PBMCs. The receptors derive from a young woman in good health and CMV-seropositive.

The rearrangement uses TRBV30 and TRBJ2-7; D perhaps matches TRBD1 (6 bases). This CDR3 region has 15 residues. CDR1 and CDR2 (germline): GTSNPN, SVGIG (reference sequence). CDR3 region: CAMNQGTTPRTRQYF. CDR3 nucleotide sequence: TGTGCTATGAACCAAGGGACAACCCCGCGTACGAGGCAGTACTTC.

The chain employs TRBV5-8 and TRBJ2-7, with TRBD1 as a possible D gene (5 bases). Deletions cut 0 bases from V and 5 bases from J, with 9 bases between. This CDR3 has 13 amino acids. CDR1 and CDR2 (germline): SGHTS, YDEGEE. CDR3 DNA sequence: TGTGCCAGCAGCTTGGGGGGCCGGGACGAGCAGTACTTC. Its translation is CASSLGGRDEQYF.

This chain uses TRBV4-1 with TRBJ2-7; 7 bases map to TRBD1. The J segment lost 4 bases and the V segment lost 4 bases, leaving 7 bases of the junction unmatched. Germline CDR1 MGHRA, CDR2 YSYEKL. This CDR3 has 14 amino acids. In DNA form, the CDR3 reads TGCGCCAGCAGCCGAGAACAGGGGCTATACGAGCAGTACTTC. This sequence encodes CASSREQGLYEQYF.

The V gene is TRBV9, the J gene TRBJ1-2, with a tentative D call TRBD1 (6 bases). Between the trimmed V and J ends, which lost 0 bases and 6 bases, there was a span of 9 bases. The germline V gene has CDR1 SGDLS and CDR2 YYNGEE. The CDR3 length is 13 residues. CDR3 amino acids: CASSVAGANGYTF. CDR3 coding DNA: TGTGCCAGCAGCGTAGCAGGGGCGAATGGCTACACCTTC.

The chain is built from TRBV19 and TRBJ1-3; TRBD1 aligns across 7 bases. Trimming cost V 4 bases and J 3 bases; bases outside gene matches: 9. The germline V gene encodes CDR1 LNHDA and CDR2 SQIVND (reference sequence). The CDR3 is made up of 16 amino acids. This CDR3 reads CASSRGPGQLGNTIYF. CDR3 coding DNA: TGTGCCAGTAGTAGGGGACCGGGACAGCTTGGAAACACCATATATTTT.

The DNA for the CDR3 is TGCGCCAGCAGCCCAGCCTCAGGGGGTAGCACAGATACGCAGTATTTT. The encoded protein is CASSPASGGSTDTQYF. The chain links TRBV5-1 to TRBJ2-3, with TRBD1 identical over 7 bases. There are 16 residues in the CDR3. J lost 0 bases, V lost 4 bases, and 8 bases had no gene match. Germline V gives CDR1 SGHRS, CDR2 YFSETQ.

The V and J genes are TRBV7-2 and TRBJ1-2; unclear D gene. The ends were cut back, 2 bases at V and 8 bases at J, with 12 bases in the middle. This CDR3 region has 13 residues. In germline, CDR1 is SGHTA, CDR2 FQGNSA. The CDR3 nucleotides read TGTGCCAGCAGCTTACGTGACTGGCGAGGCTACACCTTC. Translating it yields CASSLRDWRGYTF.

The chain combines TRBV6-6 with TRBJ1-5; 10 bases match TRBD1. This CDR3 has 15 amino acids. V was pared by 6 bases and J by 6 bases, with 8 bases of the junction left unmatched. The germline V gene has CDR1 MNHNY and CDR2 SVGAGI (reference sequence). The DNA of the CDR3 is TGTGCCAGCAGCTACGACAGGGGGCTAAGTCAGCCCCAGCATTTT. As protein: CASSYDRGLSQPQHF.

The V and J genes are TRBV27 and TRBJ2-7; 7 nucleotides line up with TRBD1. The CDR3 is 14 amino acids. Trimming at V came to 0 bases and at J to 6 bases, leaving 5 bases not matched to a gene. The germline V gene encodes CDR1 MNHEY and CDR2 SMNVEV (reference sequence). CDR3 DNA: TGTGCCAGCAGTTTATCGAGACAGGGTCGCGAGCAGTACTTC. Protein sequence: CASSLSRQGREQYF.

For this clone: Within the sample, other DNA sequences also encode this same CDR3. The V and J genes are TRBV10-1 and TRBJ2-7; 8 nucleotides match TRBD1. The CDR3 consists of 14 residues. J was trimmed by 4 bases and V by 3 bases; bases with no gene match: 5. CDR1 is WNHNN and CDR2 is SYGVQD in the germline V gene (reference sequence). CDR3 DNA sequence: TGCGCCAGCAGTGAAGGACAGGGAGTTTACGAGCAGTACTTC. This translates into CASSEGQGVYEQYF.

The rearrangement links TRBV5-4 to TRBJ2-5, with 10 bases that match TRBD2. Losses at the gene ends were 4 bases for V and 4 bases for J; bases not matched to a gene: 7. The CDR3 runs to 15 residues. CDR1 and CDR2 from the germline V gene are SGHNT and YYREEE (reference sequence). The CDR3: CASSPKREGRETQYF. The CDR3 region has the DNA TGTGCCAGCAGCCCCAAGCGGGAGGGCCGAGAGACCCAGTACTTC.

V gene TRBV7-3 combines with J gene TRBJ2-7, with 14 bases identical to TRBD2. V lost 4 bases, J lost 5 bases, and 7 bases stayed unmatched. The CDR3 loop spans 16 amino acids. Germline assignment: CDR1 SGHTA and CDR2 FQGTGA. The CDR3 loop is CASSSGTSGSPHEQYF. In DNA, the CDR3 is TGTGCCAGCAGCTCCGGGACTAGCGGGAGTCCACACGAGCAGTACTTC.

This sequence joins TRBV5-6 and TRBJ1-5; 8 bases agree with TRBD1. The CDR3 runs 16 residues. V lost 1 base and J lost 1; bases outside the gene matches: 4. Germline assignment: CDR1 SGHDT and CDR2 YYEEEE. The CDR3 loop reads CASSLQGAGSNQPQHF. The CDR3, as DNA: TGTGCCAGCAGCTTGCAGGGGGCGGGAAGCAATCAGCCCCAGCATTTT. The entire variable domain, with the rest obtained from reference TRBV5-6 and TRBJ1-5, is as follows: DAGVTQSPTHLIKTRGQQVTLRCSPKSGHDTVSWYQQALGQGPQFIFQYYEEEERQRGNFPDRFSGHQFPNYSSELNVNALLLGDSALYLCASSLQGAGSNQPQHFGDGTRLSIL.

J is TRBJ2-7 and V is TRBV30; 8 nucleotides align to TRBD1. The CDR3 has 15 residues. J gave up 2 bases and V 0 bases, and 6 bases lay outside the gene matches. CDR1 and CDR2 from the germline V gene are GTSNPN and SVGIG (reference sequence). CDR3 nucleotides: TGTGCCTGGAGTGTATCGGACAGGGTCACCTACGAGCAGTACTTC. It translates to CAWSVSDRVTYEQYF.

The rearrangement joins TRBV5-1 to TRBJ2-3; the match to TRBD1 covers 9 bases. The junction had 5 bases not matched to a gene; V was cut back by 2 bases and J by 1 base. Germline V gene data show CDR1 as SGHRS and CDR2 as YFSETQ. This CDR3 is built from 16 residues. The CDR3 bases are TGCGCCAGCAGCTTCGTAAGGACAGGGGGCACAGATACGCAGTATTTT. It translates to CASSFVRTGGTDTQYF.

V gene TRBV2 combines with J gene TRBJ2-2, with D tentatively TRBD1 (6 bases). Germline CDR1 SNHLY, CDR2 FYNNEI. V was clipped by 5 bases and J by 3 bases, with 16 bases between them. The length of the CDR3 is 16 residues. This CDR3 reads CASSPARGYDTGELFF. DNA for the CDR3: TGTGCCAGCAGTCCTGCCAGGGGTTACGACACCGGGGAGCTGTTTTTT.

This clone was seen once. V usage is TRBV10-3 and J usage is TRBJ1-5; 9 positions match TRBD1. The CDR3 has 13 residues. The trim removed 11 bases at V and 7 bases at J, leaving 9 bases unmatched. Germline CDR1 and CDR2: ENHRY and SYGVKD. The CDR3 region has the DNA TGTGCCGCCCGACAGGGGGAGAACCAGCCCCAGCATTTT. Translated: CAARQGENQPQHF.

About this clone itself: An end of the junction does not agree with germline; a read error may underlie this. This rearrangement joins TRBV29-1 to TRBJ2-7; 12 bases line up with TRBD2. This CDR3 contains 15 residues. Germline assignment: CDR1 SQVTM and CDR2 ANQGSEA. Written as DNA, the CDR3 is TGCAGCGTTGGACTAGCGGGAGAGGTTCCCTACGAGCAGTGCTTC. Translated, it gives CSVGLAGEVPYEQCF.